This T cell receptor beta chain was captured by sequencing in a study of shared clonotypes between healthy human individuals. Study observations and caveats: Sorted-subset sequencing, rarefaction showed, was incomplete despite large depth. Among donors, sharing of clonotypes was expected to be affected by sequencing depth. Approximately 5% of naive CD4 clonotypes were shared across a handful of donors.

Trimming took 1 base from V and 0 from J, leaving 4 bases between them. The length of the CDR3 is 14 residues. CDR1 and CDR2 from the germline V gene are SEHNR and FQNEAQ (reference sequence). Several immunoSEQ plates held equal portions of the genomic DNA taken from each subset. Profiling relied on immunoSEQ multiplex PCR, and the TCRdb table lists in-frame clones only, not all of them. This sample has 2 million to 2.5 million clones, with roughly 96% found just once. This clone appeared a single time. Its antigen remains unidentified. The V gene is TRBV7-9, the J gene TRBJ2-4; D not certain. Sequenced material: naive CD4+ T cells sorted from blood. The subset denotes: CD45RA+ positively selected. The receptor was isolated from a man younger than 35 in good health. The CDR3 DNA reads TGTGCCAGCAGCTTAGTAACAGCCAAAAACATTCAGTACTTC. This codes for CASSLVTAKNIQYF. The whole variable domain, remainder taken from reference TRBV7-9 and TRBJ2-4, is DTGVSQNPRHKITKRGQNVTFRCDPISEHNRLYWYRQTLGQGPEFLTYFQNEAQLEKSRLLSDRFSAERPKGSFSTLEIQRTEQGDSAMYLCASSLVTAKNIQYFGAGTRLSVL.